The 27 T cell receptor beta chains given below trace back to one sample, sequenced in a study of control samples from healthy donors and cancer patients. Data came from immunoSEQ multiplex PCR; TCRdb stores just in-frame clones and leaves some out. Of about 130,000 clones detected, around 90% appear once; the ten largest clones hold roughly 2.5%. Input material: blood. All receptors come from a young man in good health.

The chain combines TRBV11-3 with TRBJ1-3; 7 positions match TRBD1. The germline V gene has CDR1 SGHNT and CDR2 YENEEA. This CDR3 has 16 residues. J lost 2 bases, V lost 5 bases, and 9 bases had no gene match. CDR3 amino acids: CASSTRTGEPGNTIYF. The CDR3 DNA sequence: TGTGCCAGCAGCACGCGCACAGGGGAACCTGGAAACACCATATATTTT.

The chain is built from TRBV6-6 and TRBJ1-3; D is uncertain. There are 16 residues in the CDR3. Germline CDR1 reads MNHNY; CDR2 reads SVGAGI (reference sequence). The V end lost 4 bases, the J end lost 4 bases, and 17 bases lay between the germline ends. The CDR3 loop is CASSSAPWTRGNTIYF. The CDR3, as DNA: TGTGCCAGCAGTTCCGCCCCTTGGACGAGGGGAAACACCATATATTTT.

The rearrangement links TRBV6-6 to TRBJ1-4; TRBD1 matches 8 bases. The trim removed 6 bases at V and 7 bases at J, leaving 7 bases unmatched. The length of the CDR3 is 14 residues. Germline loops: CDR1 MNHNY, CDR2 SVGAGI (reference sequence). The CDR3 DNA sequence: TGTGCCAGCAGGTTCTGGACAGGGCCTGAAAAACTGTTTTTT. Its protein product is CASRFWTGPEKLFF.

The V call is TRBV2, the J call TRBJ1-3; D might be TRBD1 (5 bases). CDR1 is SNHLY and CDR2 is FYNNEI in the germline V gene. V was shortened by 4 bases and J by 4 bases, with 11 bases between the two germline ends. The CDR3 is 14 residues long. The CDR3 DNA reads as TGTGCCAGCAGTGTTGGGACGGAAGGAAACACCATATATTTT. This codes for CASSVGTEGNTIYF.

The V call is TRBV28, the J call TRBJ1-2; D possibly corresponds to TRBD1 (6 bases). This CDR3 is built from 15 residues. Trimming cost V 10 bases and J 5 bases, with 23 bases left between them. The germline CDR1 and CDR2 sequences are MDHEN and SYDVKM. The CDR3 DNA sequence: TGTGCCACAACCCTTAAGGGGGGCCGAATTTATGGCTACACCTTC. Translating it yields CATTLKGGRIYGYTF.

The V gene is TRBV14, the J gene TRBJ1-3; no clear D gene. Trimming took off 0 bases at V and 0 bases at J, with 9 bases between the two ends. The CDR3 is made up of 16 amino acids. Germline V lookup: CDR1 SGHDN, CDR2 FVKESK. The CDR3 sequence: CASSQDWFSSGNTIYF. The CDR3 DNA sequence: TGTGCCAGCAGCCAAGATTGGTTTTCCTCTGGAAACACCATATATTTT. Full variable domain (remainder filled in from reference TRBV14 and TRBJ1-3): EAGVTQFPSHSVIEKGQTVTLRCDPISGHDNLYWYRRVMGKEIKFLLHFVKESKQDESGMPNNRFLAERTGGTYSTLKVQPAELEDSGVYFCASSQDWFSSGNTIYFGEGSWLTVV.

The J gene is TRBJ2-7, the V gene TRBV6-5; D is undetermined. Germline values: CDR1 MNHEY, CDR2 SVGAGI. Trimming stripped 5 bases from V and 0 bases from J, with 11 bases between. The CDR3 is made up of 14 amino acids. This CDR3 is CASSHRVTSYEQYF. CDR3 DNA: TGTGCCAGCAGTCACCGGGTGACCTCCTACGAGCAGTACTTC.

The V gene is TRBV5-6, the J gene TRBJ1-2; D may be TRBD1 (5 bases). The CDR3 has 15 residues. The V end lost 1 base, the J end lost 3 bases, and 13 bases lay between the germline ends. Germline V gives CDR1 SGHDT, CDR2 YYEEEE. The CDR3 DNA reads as TGTGCCAGCAGCTTGTTGGGACCGCAGCACTATGGCTACACCTTC. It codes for CASSLLGPQHYGYTF.

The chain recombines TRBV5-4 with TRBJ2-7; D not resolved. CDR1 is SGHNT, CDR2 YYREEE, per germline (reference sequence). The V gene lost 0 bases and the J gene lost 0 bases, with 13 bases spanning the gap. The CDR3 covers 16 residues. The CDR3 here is CASSLGPADSSYEQYF. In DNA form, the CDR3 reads TGTGCCAGCAGCTTGGGGCCGGCGGATAGCTCCTACGAGCAGTACTTC. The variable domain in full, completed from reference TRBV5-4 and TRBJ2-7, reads ETGVTQSPTHLIKTRGQQVTLRCSSQSGHNTVSWYQQALGQGPQFIFQYYREEENGRGNFPPRFSGLQFPNYSSELNVNALELDDSALYLCASSLGPADSSYEQYFGPGTRLTVT.

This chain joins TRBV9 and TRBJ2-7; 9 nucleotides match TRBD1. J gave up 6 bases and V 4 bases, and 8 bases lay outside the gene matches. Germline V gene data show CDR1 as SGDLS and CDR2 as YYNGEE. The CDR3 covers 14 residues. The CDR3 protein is CASSRTGDLGEQYF. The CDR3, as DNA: TGTGCCAGCAGCCGGACAGGGGATTTGGGCGAGCAGTACTTC.

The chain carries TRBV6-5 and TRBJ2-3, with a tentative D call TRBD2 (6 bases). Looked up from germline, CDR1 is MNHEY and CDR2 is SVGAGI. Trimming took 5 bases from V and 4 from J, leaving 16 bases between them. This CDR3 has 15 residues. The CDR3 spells CASSPGTSNSDTQYF. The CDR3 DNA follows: TGTGCCAGCAGTCCCGGGACTTCCAATTCAGATACGCAGTATTTT.

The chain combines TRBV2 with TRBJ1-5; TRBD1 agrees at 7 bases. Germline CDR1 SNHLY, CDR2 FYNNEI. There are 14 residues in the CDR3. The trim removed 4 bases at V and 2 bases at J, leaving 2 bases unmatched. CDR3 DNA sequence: TGTGCCAGCAGTGGCGGGACAGGCAATCAGCCCCAGCATTTT. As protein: CASSGGTGNQPQHF.

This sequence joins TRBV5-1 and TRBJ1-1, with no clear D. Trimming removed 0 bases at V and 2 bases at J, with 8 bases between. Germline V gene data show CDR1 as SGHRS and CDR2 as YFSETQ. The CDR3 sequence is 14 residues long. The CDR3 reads CASSLGADNTEAFF. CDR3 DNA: TGCGCCAGCAGCTTGGGGGCGGATAACACTGAAGCTTTCTTT.

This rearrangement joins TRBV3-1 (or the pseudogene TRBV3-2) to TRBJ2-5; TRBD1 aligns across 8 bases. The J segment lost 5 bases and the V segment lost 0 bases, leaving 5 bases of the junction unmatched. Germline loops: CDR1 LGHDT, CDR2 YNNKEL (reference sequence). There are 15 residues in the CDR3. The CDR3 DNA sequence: TGTGCCAGCAGCCAAGAACGAAACAGGGGGGAGACCCAGTACTTC. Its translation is CASSQERNRGETQYF.

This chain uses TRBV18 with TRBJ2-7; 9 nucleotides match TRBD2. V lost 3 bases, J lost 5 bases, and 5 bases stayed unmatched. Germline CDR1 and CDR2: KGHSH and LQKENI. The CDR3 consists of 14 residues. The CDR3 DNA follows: TGTGCCAGCTCACCCGGGGCGGGAGGGAACGAGCAGTACGTC. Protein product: CASSPGAGGNEQYV.

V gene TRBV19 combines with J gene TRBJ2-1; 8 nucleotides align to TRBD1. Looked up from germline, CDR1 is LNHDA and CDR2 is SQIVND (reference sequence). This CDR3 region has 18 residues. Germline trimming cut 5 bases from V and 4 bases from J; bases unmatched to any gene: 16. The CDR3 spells CASSLSRGQGSFYNEQFF. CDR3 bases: TGTGCCAGTAGTTTATCCAGGGGGCAGGGCTCGTTTTACAATGAGCAGTTCTTC.

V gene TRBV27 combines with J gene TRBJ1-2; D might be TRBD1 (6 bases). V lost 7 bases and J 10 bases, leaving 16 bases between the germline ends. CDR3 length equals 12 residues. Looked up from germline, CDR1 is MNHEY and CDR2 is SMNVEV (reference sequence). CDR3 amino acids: CASKGGGRAYTF. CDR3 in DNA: TGTGCCAGCAAAGGAGGGGGGAGAGCCTACACCTTC.

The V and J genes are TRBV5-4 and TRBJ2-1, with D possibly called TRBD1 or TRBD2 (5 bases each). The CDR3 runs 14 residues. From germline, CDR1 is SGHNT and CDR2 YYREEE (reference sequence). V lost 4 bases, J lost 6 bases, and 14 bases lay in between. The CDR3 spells CASSPPRGVNEQFF. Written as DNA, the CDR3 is TGTGCCAGCAGCCCACCGAGAGGGGTCAATGAGCAGTTCTTC.

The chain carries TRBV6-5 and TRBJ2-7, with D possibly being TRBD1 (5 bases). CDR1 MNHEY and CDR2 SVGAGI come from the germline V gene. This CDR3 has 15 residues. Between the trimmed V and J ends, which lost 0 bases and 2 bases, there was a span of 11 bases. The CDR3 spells CASSYSGREAYEQYF. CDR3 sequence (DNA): TGTGCCAGCAGTTACTCCGGCAGGGAAGCCTACGAGCAGTACTTC.

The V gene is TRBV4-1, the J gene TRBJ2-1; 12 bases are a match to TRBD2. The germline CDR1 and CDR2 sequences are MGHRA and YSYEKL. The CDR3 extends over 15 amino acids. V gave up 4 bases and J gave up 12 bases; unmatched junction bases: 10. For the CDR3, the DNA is TGCGCCAGCAGCCGAGCTAGCGGGGGGGCCGCGTGGCAGTTCTTC. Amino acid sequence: CASSRASGGAAWQFF.

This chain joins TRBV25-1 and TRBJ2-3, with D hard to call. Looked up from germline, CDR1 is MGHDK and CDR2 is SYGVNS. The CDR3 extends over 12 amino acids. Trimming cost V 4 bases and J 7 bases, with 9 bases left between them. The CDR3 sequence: CASSGQSYTQYF. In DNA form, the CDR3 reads TGTGCCAGCAGTGGCCAAAGTTATACGCAGTATTTT.

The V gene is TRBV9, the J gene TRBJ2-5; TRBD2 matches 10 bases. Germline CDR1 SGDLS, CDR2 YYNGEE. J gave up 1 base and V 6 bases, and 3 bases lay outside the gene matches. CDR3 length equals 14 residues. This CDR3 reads CASNLAGVQETQYF. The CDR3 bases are TGTGCCAGCAATCTAGCGGGGGTCCAAGAGACCCAGTACTTC.

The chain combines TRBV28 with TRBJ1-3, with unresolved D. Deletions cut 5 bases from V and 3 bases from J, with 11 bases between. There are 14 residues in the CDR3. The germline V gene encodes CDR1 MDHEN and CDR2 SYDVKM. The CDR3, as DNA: TGTGCCAGCAGTGGAGCCCGAGGTGGAAACACCATATATTTT. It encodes CASSGARGGNTIYF.

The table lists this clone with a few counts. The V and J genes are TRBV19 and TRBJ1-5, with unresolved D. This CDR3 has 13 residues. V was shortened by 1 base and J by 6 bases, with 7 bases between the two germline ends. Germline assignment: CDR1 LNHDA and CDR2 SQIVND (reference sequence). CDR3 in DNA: TGTGCCAGTAGTATAGCGGTAGGTCAGCCCCAGCATTTT. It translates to CASSIAVGQPQHF.

The CDR3 region is CASRASGGIETQYF. CDR3 sequence (DNA): TGTGCCAGTAGGGCTAGCGGGGGGATAGAGACCCAGTACTTC. This chain connects TRBV19 to TRBJ2-5, with 11 bases that match TRBD2. The germline gives CDR1 LNHDA, CDR2 SQIVND (reference sequence). The V and J ends lost 6 bases and 4 bases, in that order; junction bases with no gene match: 4. This CDR3 contains 14 residues.

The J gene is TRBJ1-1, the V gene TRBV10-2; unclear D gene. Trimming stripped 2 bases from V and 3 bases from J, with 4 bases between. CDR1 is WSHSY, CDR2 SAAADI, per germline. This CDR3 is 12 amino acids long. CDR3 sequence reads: CASSEGDTEAFF. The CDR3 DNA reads TGCGCCAGCAGTGAGGGGGACACTGAAGCTTTCTTT.

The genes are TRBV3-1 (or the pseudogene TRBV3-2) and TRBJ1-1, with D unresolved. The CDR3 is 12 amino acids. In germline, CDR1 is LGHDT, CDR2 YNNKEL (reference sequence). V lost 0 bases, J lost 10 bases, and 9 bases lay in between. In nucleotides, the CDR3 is TGTGCCAGCAGCCAAGACACCGGGAGAGCTTTCTTT. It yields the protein CASSQDTGRAFF.